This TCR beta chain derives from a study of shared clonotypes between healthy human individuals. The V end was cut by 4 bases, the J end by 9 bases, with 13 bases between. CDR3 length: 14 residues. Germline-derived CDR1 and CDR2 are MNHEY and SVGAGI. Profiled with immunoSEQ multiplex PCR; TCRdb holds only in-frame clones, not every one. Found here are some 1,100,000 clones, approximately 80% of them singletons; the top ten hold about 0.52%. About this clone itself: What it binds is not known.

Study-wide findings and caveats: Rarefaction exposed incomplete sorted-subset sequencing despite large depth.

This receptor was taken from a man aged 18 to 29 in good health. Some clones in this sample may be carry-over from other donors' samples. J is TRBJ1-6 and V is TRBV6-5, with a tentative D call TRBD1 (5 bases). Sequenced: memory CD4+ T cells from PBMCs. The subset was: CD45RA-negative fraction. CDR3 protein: CASSSLTGVSPLHF. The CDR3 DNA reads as TGTGCCAGCAGTTCGCTCACGGGGGTTTCACCCCTCCACTTT.